One TCR beta chain is described in this entry. Its antigen specificity is not known. Qualities for individual bases were not recorded, and no much larger clone is one base off. This entry belongs to a study of graft-versus-host responses after intestinal transplantation (dated by TCRdb to about 2021). Regarding the study in general: Recipients received multivisceral, liver-intestinal, or isolated intestinal transplants. After intestinal transplantation, graft-versus-host and host-versus-graft alloreactive T cell clones in the graft, circulation and bone marrow were tracked using bulk TCR-beta CDR3 sequencing. To identify alloreactive clones, pre-transplant mixed lymphocyte reaction products were sequenced and compared with unstimulated pre-transplant donor and recipient T cells. A cohort of fewer than 25 intestinal transplant recipients, including one retransplant, was enrolled, and a few patients lacking pretransplant specimens were excluded. All recipients received anti-thymocyte globulin induction followed by maintenance tacrolimus and steroids for roughly 3 years. Donor T cell macrochimerism was defined as a peak of at least 4% donor T cells among recipient peripheral blood mononuclear cells. Rather than being sequenced by the commercial service, samples from a few later patients were sequenced in-house on an Illumina MiSeq and processed with MiXCR. Findings and caveats that apply to the study as a whole: In patients with donor T cell macrochimerism, the allografts had high GvH to HvG T cell clonal ratios. GvH clones were detected in recipient bone marrow, and some appeared earlier in ileal mucosa or blood, consistent with an intestinal mucosal origin. Conclusions were limited by the relatively low number and heterogeneity of intestinal transplant patients. Peak levels of circulating GvH clones were associated with declines in HvG clones early after transplant.

Dithiothreitol, EDTA incubations and collagenase D digestion were used to isolate intraepithelial and lamina propria lymphocytes from graft specimens. Bulk TCR-beta sequencing was performed on serial intestinal graft biopsy specimens collected as late as 600 days after transplant. Library creation used the immunoSEQ multiplex PCR assay. Adaptive Biotechnologies carried out high-throughput TCR-beta CDR3 sequencing of genomic DNA for most patients. The paper's data handling went like this. Adaptive's ImmunoSEQ software was the source of the TCR sequencing data for 15 to 20 patients, while three other patients were processed with MiXCR and VDJtools. CDR3 nucleotide sequences shared between donor and recipient were removed because their origin could not be assigned. At least 2-fold expansion over unstimulated cells and a minimum CFSE-low frequency of 0.002% (template counts) or 0.001% (read counts) were required for clones to be classified as alloreactive. Clones were considered mappable if detected in sequenced pre-transplant spleen, lymph node, or MLR CFSE-low populations of the donor or recipient. Cumulative frequency of alloreactive clones was calculated as a percentage of all sequences weighted by copy number. In TCRdb, the immuneACCESS table is reduced to in-frame sequences with V and J assigned. These tables do not hold every clone; where another copy was compared, an unresolved V gene accounts for under half, and the others remain unexplained. The V and J calls and clone size are taken from that table; D and trimming were inferred from the DNA. The sample profile shows about 16,000 clones; 80% of them were found once. Together, the top ten hold about 20% of the sample.

A distance of 34 bases separates the germline ends of V and J, which lose 5 bases and 5 bases respectively. There are 22 amino acids in the CDR3, from cysteine to phenylalanine inclusive. Just CDR3 DNA is preserved here, 66 bases in frame from base 1. CDR1 LNHNV and CDR2 YYDKDF were looked up in the germline V gene (reference sequence). The sample here was ileum tissue, taken approximately 110 days after intestinal transplant. This receptor was identified in a human patient who received an intestinal transplant, so some T cells may come from the graft donor. The chain joins TRBV15 to TRBJ1-6; TRBD1 might be the D gene, on 5 matching bases. The sequenced DNA: TGTGCCACCAGCCACCGTAAATTTCCAGGGATCGTGTGGGCGTCGGATAATTCACCCCTCCACTTT. Translation gives CATSHRKFPGIVWASDNSPLHF. With the portions outside the CDR3 filled from the reference TRBV15 and TRBJ1-6 genes, the complete variable region becomes DAMVIQNPRYQVTQFGKPVTLSCSQTLNHNVMYWYQQKSSQAPKLLFHYYDKDFNNEADTPDNFQSRRPNTSFCFLDIRSPGLGDTAMYLCATSHRKFPGIVWASDNSPLHFGNGTRLTVT.